This T cell receptor (beta chain) emerged from a study of T cells in Graves' hyperthyroidism and ophthalmopathy. As for the study in general: Blood was drawn when the patient was first diagnosed and still untreated. Broader study findings: Blood also held most thyroid clonotypes expanded beyond 0.001. The model forecast ophthalmopathy, anticipating it by a median around 6.4 months before onset.

As to this clonotype: Its target is not known. Just one base apart from a much larger clone, this may be a read error.

The study based diagnoses on clinical symptoms, serum thyroxine and TRAb, thyroid ultrasound and orbital computed tomography. Amplification of TCR beta CDR3 regions was performed using RNA transcripts as template. The TCR CDR3 was amplified in a first-round RT-PCR using the HTBI primer set. Each CDR3 protein is one row after TCRdb ran MiXCR on the multiplex PCR reads. The data show more than 500,000 distinct CDR3 sequences, more than 15% seen once. The sample was blood. This TCR derives from a woman aged 25 to 39 with Graves' ophthalmopathy.

The CDR3 nucleotides read TGTGCCAGCAATCACGCACCGCGGGGGAACTATGGCTACACCTTC. It encodes CASNHAPRGNYGYTF. The chain employs TRBV12-3 or TRBV12-4 and TRBJ1-2, with D maybe TRBD1 (5 bases). Trimming shortened V by 7 bases and J by 2 bases, and 17 bases separated the two germline ends. This CDR3 is built from 15 residues.